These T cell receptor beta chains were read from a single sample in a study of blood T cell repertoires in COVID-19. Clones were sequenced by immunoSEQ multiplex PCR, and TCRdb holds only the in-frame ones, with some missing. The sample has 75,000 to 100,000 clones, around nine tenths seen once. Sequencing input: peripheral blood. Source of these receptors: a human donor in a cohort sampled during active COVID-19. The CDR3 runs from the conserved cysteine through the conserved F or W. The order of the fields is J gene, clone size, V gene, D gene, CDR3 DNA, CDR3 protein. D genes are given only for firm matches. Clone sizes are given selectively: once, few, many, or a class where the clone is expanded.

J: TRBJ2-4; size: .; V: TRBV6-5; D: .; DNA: TGTGCCAGCAGCCGAGTGGGGGCAGCCAAAAACATTCAGTACTTC; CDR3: CASSRVGAAKNIQYF
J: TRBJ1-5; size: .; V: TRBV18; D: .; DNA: TGTGCCAGCTCACCACAGGGGAATCAGCCCCAGCATTTT; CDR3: CASSPQGNQPQHF
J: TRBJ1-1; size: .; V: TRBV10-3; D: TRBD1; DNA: TGTGCCATCAGTAAGATTCCGGGACAGGGGGCAAGGGACACTGAAGCTTTCTTT; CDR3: CAISKIPGQGARDTEAFF
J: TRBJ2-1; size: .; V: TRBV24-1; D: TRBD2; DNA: TGTGCCACCAGTGAGGGTAGCGGGAGTAGTCTTCGCTACAATGAGCAGTTCTTC; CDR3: CATSEGSGSSLRYNEQFF
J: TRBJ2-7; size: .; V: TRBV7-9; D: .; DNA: TGTGCCAGCAGCCAACAGGTCATCTACGAGCAGTACTTC; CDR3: CASSQQVIYEQYF
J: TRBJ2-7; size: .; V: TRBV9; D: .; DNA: TGTGCCAGCAGCCCGGACTTGGGGGCTCCCTACGAGCAGTACTTC; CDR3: CASSPDLGAPYEQYF
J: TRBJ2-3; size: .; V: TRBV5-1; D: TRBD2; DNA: TGCGCCAGCAGCCAATTAGCGGGATCGTCAGATACGCAGTATTTT; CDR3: CASSQLAGSSDTQYF
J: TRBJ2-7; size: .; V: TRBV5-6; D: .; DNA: TGTGCCAGCAGCCCACGGGGATACGAGCAGTACTTC; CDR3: CASSPRGYEQYF
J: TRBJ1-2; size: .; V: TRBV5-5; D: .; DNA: TGTGCCAGCAGTGCTTCGCGCGGGGCCTATGGCTACACCTTC; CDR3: CASSASRGAYGYTF
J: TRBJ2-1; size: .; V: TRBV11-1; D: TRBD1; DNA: TGTGCCAGCAGCTTGGACCCCGGACAGGGGGTCAATGAGCAGTTCTTC; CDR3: CASSLDPGQGVNEQFF
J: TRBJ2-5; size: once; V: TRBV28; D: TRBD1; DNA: TGTGCCAGCAGTCGGGACAGCCAAGAGACCCAGTACTTC; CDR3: CASSRDSQETQYF
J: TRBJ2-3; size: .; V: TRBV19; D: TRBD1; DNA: TGTGCCAGTAGTATAGTACAGGGGGCAGATACGCAGTATTTT; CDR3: CASSIVQGADTQYF
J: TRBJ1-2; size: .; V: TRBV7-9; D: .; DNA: TGTGCCAGCAGCCGAAGCGGGTACTATGGCTACACCTTC; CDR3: CASSRSGYYGYTF
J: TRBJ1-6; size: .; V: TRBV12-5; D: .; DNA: TGTGCTAGTGGTTTGGTACCGGGGGGCAGGGTTGATTCACCCCTCCACTTT; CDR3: CASGLVPGGRVDSPLHF
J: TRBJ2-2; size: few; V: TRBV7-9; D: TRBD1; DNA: TGTGCCAGCAGCCGGACAGGGGAAACCGGGGAGCTGTTTTTT; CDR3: CASSRTGETGELFF
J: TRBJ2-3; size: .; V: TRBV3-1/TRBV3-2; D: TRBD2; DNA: TGTGCCAGCAGCCAGGGCGGGAGGATCCTAGATACGCAGTATTTT; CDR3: CASSQGGRILDTQYF
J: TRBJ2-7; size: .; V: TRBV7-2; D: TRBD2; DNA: TGTGCCAGCAGCTTAGGGGCTAGCGGGAGTTACGAGCAGTACTTC; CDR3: CASSLGASGSYEQYF
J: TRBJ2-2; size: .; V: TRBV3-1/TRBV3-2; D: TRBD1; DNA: TGTGCCAGCAGCCAAGCGCCGACAGGGTATAACACCGGGGAGCTGTTTTTT; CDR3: CASSQAPTGYNTGELFF
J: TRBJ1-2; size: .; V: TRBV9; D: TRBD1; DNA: TGTGCCAGCAGCGTTACGGGACAGGGGGCGTTTGGCTACACCTTC; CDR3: CASSVTGQGAFGYTF
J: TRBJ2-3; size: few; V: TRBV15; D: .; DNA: TGTGCCACCAGCCGCCCAGGCACAGATACGCAGTATTTT; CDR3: CATSRPGTDTQYF
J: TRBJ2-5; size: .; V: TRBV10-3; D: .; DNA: TGTGCCATCAGTGAGTCGAACAGACAAGAGACCCAGTACTTC; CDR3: CAISESNRQETQYF
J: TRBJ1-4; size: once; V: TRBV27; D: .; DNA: TGTGCCAGCAGTTTTTCCGGACTCCAGGAAAAACTGTTTTTT; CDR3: CASSFSGLQEKLFF
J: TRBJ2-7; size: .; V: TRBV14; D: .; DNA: TGTGCCAGCAATGCTAATCGTGGGGGCCCCTACGAGCAGTACTTC; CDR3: CASNANRGGPYEQYF
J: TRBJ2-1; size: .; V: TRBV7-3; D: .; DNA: TGTGCCAGCAGCTTAAGAGGGTTGAACAATGAGCAGTTCTTC; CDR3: CASSLRGLNNEQFF
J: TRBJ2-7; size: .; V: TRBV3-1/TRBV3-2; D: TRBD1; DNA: TGTGCCAGCAGTAAGACAGGGGGCTACGAGCAGTACTTC; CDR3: CASSKTGGYEQYF
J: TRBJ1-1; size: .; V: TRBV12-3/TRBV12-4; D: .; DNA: TGTGCCAGCAGTCAGCGCGGGGACACTGAAGCTTTCTTT; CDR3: CASSQRGDTEAFF
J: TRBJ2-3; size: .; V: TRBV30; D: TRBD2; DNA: TGTGCCTGGAGTGTACGGGCGGGGGGGCCGACAGATACGCAGTATTTT; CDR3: CAWSVRAGGPTDTQYF
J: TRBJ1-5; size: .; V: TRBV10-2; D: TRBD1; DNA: TGCGCCACCTCATTAGGGGACAGGGGCATGACGCCCCAGCATTTT; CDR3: CATSLGDRGMTPQHF
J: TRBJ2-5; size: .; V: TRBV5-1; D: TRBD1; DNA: TGCGCCAGCAGCTCTGGACAGGGTATGGAGACCCAGTACTTC; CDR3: CASSSGQGMETQYF
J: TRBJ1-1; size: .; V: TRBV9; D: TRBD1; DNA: TGTGCCAGCAGCGCCGACAGGGGGAACACTGAAGCTTTCTTT; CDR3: CASSADRGNTEAFF
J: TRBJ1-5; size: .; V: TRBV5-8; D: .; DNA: TGTGCCAGCAGCTTGGGCAGAAACAATCAGCCCCAGCATTTT; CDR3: CASSLGRNNQPQHF
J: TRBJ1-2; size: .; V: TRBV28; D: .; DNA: TGTGCCAGCAGTTTAGACAGTTTCTATGGCTACACCTTC; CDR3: CASSLDSFYGYTF
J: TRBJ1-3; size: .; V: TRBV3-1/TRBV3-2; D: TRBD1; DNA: TGTGCCAGCAGCCACCTCAGTCAGGGGGCGTCGGGAAACACCATATATTTT; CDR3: CASSHLSQGASGNTIYF
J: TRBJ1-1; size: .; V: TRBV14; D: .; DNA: TGTGCCAGCAGCCAAGGGACAGCACTTCGGCTGAACACTGAAGCTTTCTTT; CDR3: CASSQGTALRLNTEAFF
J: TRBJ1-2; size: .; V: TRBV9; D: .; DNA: TGTGCCAGCGGGGGGGGACCGGACAGCGACTATGGCTACACCTTC; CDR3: CASGGGPDSDYGYTF
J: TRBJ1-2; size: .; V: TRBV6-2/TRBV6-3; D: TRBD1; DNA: TGTGCCAGCAGTACGACAGGGGGCGGCTATGGCTACACCTTC; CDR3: CASSTTGGGYGYTF
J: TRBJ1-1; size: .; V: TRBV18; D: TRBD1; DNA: TGTGCCAGCTCAGGACAGGGAGGCACTGAAGCTTTCTTT; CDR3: CASSGQGGTEAFF
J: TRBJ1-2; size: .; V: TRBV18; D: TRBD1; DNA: TGTGCCAGCTCACCAGGGACAGACTATGGCTACACCTTC; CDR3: CASSPGTDYGYTF
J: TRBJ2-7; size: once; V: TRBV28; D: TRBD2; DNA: TGTGCCAGCAGTTCACCGGGACTAGCTGGCTACGAGCAGTACTTC; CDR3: CASSSPGLAGYEQYF
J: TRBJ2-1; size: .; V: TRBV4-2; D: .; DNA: TGTGCCAGCAGCCAAGATCCCCCGGGTGGATACTACAATGAGCAGTTCTTC; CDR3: CASSQDPPGGYYNEQFF
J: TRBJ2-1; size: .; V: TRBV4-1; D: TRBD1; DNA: TGCGCCAGCAGCCGGAGCGGACAGGGGGACGCCTACAATGAGCAGTTCTTC; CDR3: CASSRSGQGDAYNEQFF
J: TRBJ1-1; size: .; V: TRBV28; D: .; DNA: TGTGCCAGCAGTTTAAGACAGCCCACTGAAGCTTTCTTT; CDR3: CASSLRQPTEAFF
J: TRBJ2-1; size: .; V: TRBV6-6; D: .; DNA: TGTGCCAGCAGCGGGAGCTACAATGAGCAGTTCTTC; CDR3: CASSGSYNEQFF
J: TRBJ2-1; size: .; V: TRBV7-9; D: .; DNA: TGTGCCAGCAGCTTAGCTTGGGACTTCGACTACAATGAGCAGTTCTTC; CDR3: CASSLAWDFDYNEQFF
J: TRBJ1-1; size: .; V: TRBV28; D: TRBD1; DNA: TGTGCCAGCAGAGGACAGGGGGACACTGAAGCTTTCTTT; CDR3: CASRGQGDTEAFF
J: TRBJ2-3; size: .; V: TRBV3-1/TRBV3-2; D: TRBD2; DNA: TGTGCCAGCAGCCAGGAGGTAGCGGGAGCGGATACGCAGTATTTT; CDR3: CASSQEVAGADTQYF
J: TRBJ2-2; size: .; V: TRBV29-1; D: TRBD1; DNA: TGCAGCGCAAGACAGGGTCCCGGGGAGCTGTTTTTT; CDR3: CSARQGPGELFF
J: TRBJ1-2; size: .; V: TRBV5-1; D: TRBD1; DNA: TGCGCCAGCAGCTGGGACAGGGATGAGGGTGGCTATGGCTACACCTTC; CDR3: CASSWDRDEGGYGYTF
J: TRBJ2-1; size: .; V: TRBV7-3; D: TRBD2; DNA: TGTGCCAGCAGCCGGACTAGCGGGACTGATGAGCAGTTCTTC; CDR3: CASSRTSGTDEQFF
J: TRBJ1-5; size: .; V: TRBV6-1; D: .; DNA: TGTGCCAGCAGTGAGGGGGGGGGCAATCAGCCCCAGCATTTT; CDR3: CASSEGGGNQPQHF
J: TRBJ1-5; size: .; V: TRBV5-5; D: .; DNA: TGTGCCAGCAGCGGGGACACCTATAGCAATCAGCCCCAGCATTTT; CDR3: CASSGDTYSNQPQHF
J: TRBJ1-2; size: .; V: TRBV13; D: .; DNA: TGTGCCAGCGGCAGGGGTAACTATGGCTACACCTTC; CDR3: CASGRGNYGYTF
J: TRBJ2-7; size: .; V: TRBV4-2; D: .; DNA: TGTGCCAGCAGCCAACTTAAAGGGGGAACCTACGAGCAGTACTTC; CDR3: CASSQLKGGTYEQYF
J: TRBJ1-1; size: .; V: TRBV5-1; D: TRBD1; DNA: TGCGCCAGCAGCATCTTTTCAGGGGGCGCGGATGAAGCTTTCTTT; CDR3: CASSIFSGGADEAFF